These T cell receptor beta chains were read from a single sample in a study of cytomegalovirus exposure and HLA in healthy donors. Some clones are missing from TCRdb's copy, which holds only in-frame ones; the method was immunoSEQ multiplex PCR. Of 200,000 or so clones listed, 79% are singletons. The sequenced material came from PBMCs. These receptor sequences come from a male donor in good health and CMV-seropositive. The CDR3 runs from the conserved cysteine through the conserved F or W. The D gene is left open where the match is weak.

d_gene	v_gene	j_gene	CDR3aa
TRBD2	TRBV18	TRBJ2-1	CASSYISGRTLNEQFF
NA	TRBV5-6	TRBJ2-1	CASSAGGGPEQFF
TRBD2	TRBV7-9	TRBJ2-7	CAGLAGGNEQYF
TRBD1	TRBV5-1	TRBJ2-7	CASSSWTGVYEQYF
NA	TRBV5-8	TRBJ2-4	CASSLTASENIQYF
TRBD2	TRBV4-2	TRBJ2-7	CASSEGLGYEQYF
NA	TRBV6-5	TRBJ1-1	CASSYGRALSTEAFF
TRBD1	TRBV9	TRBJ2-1	CASSAVGHAGGADNEQFF
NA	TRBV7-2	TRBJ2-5	CASSPPARGETQYF
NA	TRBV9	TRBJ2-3	CASSVGGRGTDTQYF
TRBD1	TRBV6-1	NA	CASSEKFGQGSYEQYF
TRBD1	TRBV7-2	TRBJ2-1	CASSSTGTDYNEQFF
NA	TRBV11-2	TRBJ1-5	CASSLTRDQPQHF
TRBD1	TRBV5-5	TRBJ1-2	CASRMQGAGDGYTF
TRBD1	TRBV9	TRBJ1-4	CASSKDRGNEKLFF
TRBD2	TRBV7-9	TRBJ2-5	CASSLETSTQETQYF
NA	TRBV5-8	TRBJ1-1	CASSSKRGNMNTEAFF
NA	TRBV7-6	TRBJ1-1	CASSFRQENTEAFF
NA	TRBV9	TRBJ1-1	CASSVDRRTEAFF